Shown below are 18 T cell receptor beta chains from a single sample sequenced in a study of blood T cell repertoires in COVID-19. Data came from immunoSEQ multiplex PCR; TCRdb stores just in-frame clones and leaves some out. The sample records approximately 290,000 clones, 70% to 90% being singletons. Sequencing was carried out using peripheral blood. These receptors were taken from a human donor with COVID-19, enrolled during active disease. The donor label of this sample is uncertain.

This clone appeared once. The chain combines TRBV30 with TRBJ1-6; possibly TRBD1 for D (5 bases). V shed 1 base and J shed 10 bases, with 11 bases lying between them. The CDR3 length is 13 residues. The germline V gene encodes CDR1 GTSNPN and CDR2 SVGIG (reference sequence). The CDR3 DNA sequence: TGTGCCTGGAGTGCAGGGAGGGACTCACCCCTCCACTTT. This translates into CAWSAGRDSPLHF.

Only one count was recorded for this clone. The chain uses TRBV2 and TRBJ1-1; unclear D gene. Trimming took off 7 bases at V and 5 bases at J, with 17 bases between the two ends. Germline lookup yields CDR1 SNHLY and CDR2 FYNNEI. This CDR3 is 14 amino acids long. The DNA of the CDR3 is TGTGCCAGCACCCTAGGAATTGGGTCTACTGAAGCTTTCTTT. Translated: CASTLGIGSTEAFF.

A remark on this clone: One junction end disagrees with the germline gene, perhaps due to a read error. The chain carries TRBV7-7 and TRBJ2-7; TRBD1 aligns across 8 bases. Germline V CDR1 and CDR2: SSHAT, FNYEAQ (reference sequence). CDR3 size: 15 residues. The CDR3 loop reads CASSLDRGIIYEQYF. CDR3 DNA sequence: TGTGCTAGCAGCTTAGACAGGGGTATAATCTACGAGCAGTACTTC.

The J gene is TRBJ1-5, the V gene TRBV29-1; the match to TRBD1 covers 8 bases. Trimming cost V 5 bases and J 7 bases; bases outside gene matches: 7. Germline lookup yields CDR1 SQVTM and CDR2 ANQGSEA. The CDR3 covers 13 residues. CDR3 sequence: CSVQAGGDQPQHF. The DNA for the CDR3 is TGCAGCGTTCAGGCAGGGGGCGACCAGCCCCAGCATTTT.

The rearrangement links TRBV9 to TRBJ1-1; D is unresolved. Between the trimmed V and J ends, which lost 0 bases and 1 base, there was a span of 4 bases. The germline CDR1 and CDR2 sequences are SGDLS and YYNGEE. The CDR3 has 13 residues. The CDR3 DNA sequence: TGTGCCAGCAGCGTAGACGGGAACACTGAAGCTTTCTTT. Translated: CASSVDGNTEAFF.

The chain recombines TRBV24-1 with TRBJ2-1; D possibly corresponds to TRBD1 (6 bases). With 0 bases removed from V and 8 bases from J, the gap between germline ends came to 13 bases. Germline V gene lookup returns CDR1 KGHDR and CDR2 SFDVKD. This CDR3 has 15 residues. CDR3 amino acids: CATSDLGLRGYEQFF. The CDR3 DNA sequence: TGTGCCACCAGTGATTTGGGGCTCAGGGGATATGAGCAGTTCTTC.

The chain links TRBV27 to TRBJ1-6; 9 bases align to TRBD1. Germline CDR1 and CDR2: MNHEY and SMNVEV (reference sequence). V shed 1 base and J 7 bases; nucleotides not matched to a gene: 14. The CDR3 sequence is 19 residues long. The CDR3 reads CASSLLFETGGANNSPLHF. The CDR3 DNA sequence: TGTGCCAGCAGTTTATTATTCGAAACAGGGGGCGCGAACAATTCACCCCTCCACTTT.

This sequence joins TRBV28 and TRBJ1-4; no reliable D call. Between the trimmed V and J ends, which lost 1 base and 5 bases, there was a span of 14 bases. This CDR3 comprises 16 residues. In germline, CDR1 is MDHEN, CDR2 SYDVKM. CDR3 sequence: CASSLYITALNEKLFF. The CDR3 DNA reads as TGTGCCAGCAGTTTATATATAACAGCCCTGAATGAAAAACTGTTTTTT.

The chain links TRBV21-1 to TRBJ1-2. TRBV21-1 is a listed pseudogene. CDR3 size: 13 residues. As DNA, the CDR3 is TGTGCCAGCAGCAACCGGGGATGGAATGGCTACACCTTC. This encodes CASSNRGWNGYTF.

The rearrangement joins TRBV3-1 (or the pseudogene TRBV3-2) to TRBJ1-5; D is uncertain. This CDR3 is 14 amino acids long. Germline V gene data show CDR1 as LGHDT and CDR2 as YNNKEL (reference sequence). Trimming stripped 4 bases from V and 1 base from J, with 8 bases between. This chain's CDR3 is CASSPLISNQPQHF. The DNA of the CDR3 is TGTGCCAGCAGCCCGTTAATAAGCAATCAGCCCCAGCATTTT.

The chain links TRBV3-1 (or the pseudogene TRBV3-2) to TRBJ2-7, with D tentatively TRBD2 (7 bases). The CDR3 is made up of 16 amino acids. The germline CDR1 and CDR2 sequences are LGHDT and YNNKEL (reference sequence). V shed 1 base and J shed 2 bases, with 15 bases lying between them. The CDR3 region is CASSQGLGGGTYEQYF. The CDR3 DNA follows: TGTGCCAGCAGCCAAGGTTTGGGGGGGGGCACCTACGAGCAGTACTTC.

The rearrangement joins TRBV6-1 to TRBJ1-2; TRBD1 is a possible D gene (6 bases). The CDR3 runs to 13 residues. V was pared by 2 bases and J by 8 bases, with 12 bases between. CDR1 MNHNS and CDR2 SASEGT come from the germline V gene. CDR3 DNA sequence: TGTGCCAGCAGTGAACCAGGGGTATTCGGCTACACCTTC. It specifies CASSEPGVFGYTF.

The genes are TRBV30 and TRBJ1-2; the match to TRBD1 covers 7 bases. Germline values: CDR1 GTSNPN, CDR2 SVGIG (reference sequence). The CDR3 sequence is 13 residues long. J was trimmed by 6 bases and V by 0 bases; bases with no gene match: 4. The CDR3 coding sequence is TGTGCCTGGAGTGTAGGACAGGTGAATGGCTACACCTTC. It codes for CAWSVGQVNGYTF. Looking up the rest from reference TRBV30 and TRBJ1-2 gives the full variable domain: SQTIHQWPATLVQPVGSPLSLECTVEGTSNPNLYWYRQAAGRGLQLLFYSVGIGQISSEVPQNLSASRPQDRQFILSSKKLLLSDSGFYLCAWSVGQVNGYTFGSGTRLTVV.

The CDR3 nucleotides read TGCGCCAGCAGCTTATCCAGGGGCATCAACACTGAAGCTTTCTTT. Protein: CASSLSRGINTEAFF. This chain uses TRBV5-1 with TRBJ1-1; a possible D gene is TRBD1 (6 bases). The CDR3 loop spans 15 amino acids. Deletions cut 2 bases from V and 2 bases from J, with 13 bases between. CDR1 and CDR2 from the germline V gene are SGHRS and YFSETQ.

The gene calls are TRBV5-1 and TRBJ1-1; the D gene is possibly TRBD1 (5 bases). The V end lost 4 bases, the J end lost 4 bases, and 17 bases lay between the germline ends. Germline assignment: CDR1 SGHRS and CDR2 YFSETQ. The CDR3 spans 15 residues. The CDR3 DNA is TGCGCCAGCAGCGCCGTCTCGGGAGGGGTCACTGAAGCTTTCTTT. Residues: CASSAVSGGVTEAFF.

This sequence joins TRBV5-1 and TRBJ2-7, with TRBD1 matching 9 bases. The V and J ends lost 4 bases and 4 bases, in that order; junction bases with no gene match: 9. This CDR3 has 15 amino acids. Per germline, CDR1 SGHRS and CDR2 YFSETQ. Here the CDR3 reads CASSPGGGQGYEQYF. For the CDR3, the DNA is TGCGCCAGCAGCCCCGGTGGAGGACAGGGGTACGAGCAGTACTTC.

This chain links TRBV27 with TRBJ2-7, with D tentatively TRBD1 (6 bases). CDR3 length: 15 amino acids. The V gene lost 6 bases and the J gene lost 0 bases, with 15 bases spanning the gap. CDR1 and CDR2 from the germline V gene are MNHEY and SMNVEV (reference sequence). The CDR3 nucleotides read TGTGCCAGCAGGTCCACACAGGGCAACTCCTACGAGCAGTACTTC. Translated, it gives CASRSTQGNSYEQYF.

The chain carries TRBV30 and TRBJ1-1; D remains ambiguous. Per germline, CDR1 GTSNPN and CDR2 SVGIG (reference sequence). This CDR3 has 15 amino acids. Between the trimmed V and J ends, which lost 0 bases and 1 base, there was a span of 12 bases. Here the CDR3 DNA reads TGTGCCTGGAGTGTAGAGTGGCCGGGGAACACTGAAGCTTTCTTT. It is translated as CAWSVEWPGNTEAFF.